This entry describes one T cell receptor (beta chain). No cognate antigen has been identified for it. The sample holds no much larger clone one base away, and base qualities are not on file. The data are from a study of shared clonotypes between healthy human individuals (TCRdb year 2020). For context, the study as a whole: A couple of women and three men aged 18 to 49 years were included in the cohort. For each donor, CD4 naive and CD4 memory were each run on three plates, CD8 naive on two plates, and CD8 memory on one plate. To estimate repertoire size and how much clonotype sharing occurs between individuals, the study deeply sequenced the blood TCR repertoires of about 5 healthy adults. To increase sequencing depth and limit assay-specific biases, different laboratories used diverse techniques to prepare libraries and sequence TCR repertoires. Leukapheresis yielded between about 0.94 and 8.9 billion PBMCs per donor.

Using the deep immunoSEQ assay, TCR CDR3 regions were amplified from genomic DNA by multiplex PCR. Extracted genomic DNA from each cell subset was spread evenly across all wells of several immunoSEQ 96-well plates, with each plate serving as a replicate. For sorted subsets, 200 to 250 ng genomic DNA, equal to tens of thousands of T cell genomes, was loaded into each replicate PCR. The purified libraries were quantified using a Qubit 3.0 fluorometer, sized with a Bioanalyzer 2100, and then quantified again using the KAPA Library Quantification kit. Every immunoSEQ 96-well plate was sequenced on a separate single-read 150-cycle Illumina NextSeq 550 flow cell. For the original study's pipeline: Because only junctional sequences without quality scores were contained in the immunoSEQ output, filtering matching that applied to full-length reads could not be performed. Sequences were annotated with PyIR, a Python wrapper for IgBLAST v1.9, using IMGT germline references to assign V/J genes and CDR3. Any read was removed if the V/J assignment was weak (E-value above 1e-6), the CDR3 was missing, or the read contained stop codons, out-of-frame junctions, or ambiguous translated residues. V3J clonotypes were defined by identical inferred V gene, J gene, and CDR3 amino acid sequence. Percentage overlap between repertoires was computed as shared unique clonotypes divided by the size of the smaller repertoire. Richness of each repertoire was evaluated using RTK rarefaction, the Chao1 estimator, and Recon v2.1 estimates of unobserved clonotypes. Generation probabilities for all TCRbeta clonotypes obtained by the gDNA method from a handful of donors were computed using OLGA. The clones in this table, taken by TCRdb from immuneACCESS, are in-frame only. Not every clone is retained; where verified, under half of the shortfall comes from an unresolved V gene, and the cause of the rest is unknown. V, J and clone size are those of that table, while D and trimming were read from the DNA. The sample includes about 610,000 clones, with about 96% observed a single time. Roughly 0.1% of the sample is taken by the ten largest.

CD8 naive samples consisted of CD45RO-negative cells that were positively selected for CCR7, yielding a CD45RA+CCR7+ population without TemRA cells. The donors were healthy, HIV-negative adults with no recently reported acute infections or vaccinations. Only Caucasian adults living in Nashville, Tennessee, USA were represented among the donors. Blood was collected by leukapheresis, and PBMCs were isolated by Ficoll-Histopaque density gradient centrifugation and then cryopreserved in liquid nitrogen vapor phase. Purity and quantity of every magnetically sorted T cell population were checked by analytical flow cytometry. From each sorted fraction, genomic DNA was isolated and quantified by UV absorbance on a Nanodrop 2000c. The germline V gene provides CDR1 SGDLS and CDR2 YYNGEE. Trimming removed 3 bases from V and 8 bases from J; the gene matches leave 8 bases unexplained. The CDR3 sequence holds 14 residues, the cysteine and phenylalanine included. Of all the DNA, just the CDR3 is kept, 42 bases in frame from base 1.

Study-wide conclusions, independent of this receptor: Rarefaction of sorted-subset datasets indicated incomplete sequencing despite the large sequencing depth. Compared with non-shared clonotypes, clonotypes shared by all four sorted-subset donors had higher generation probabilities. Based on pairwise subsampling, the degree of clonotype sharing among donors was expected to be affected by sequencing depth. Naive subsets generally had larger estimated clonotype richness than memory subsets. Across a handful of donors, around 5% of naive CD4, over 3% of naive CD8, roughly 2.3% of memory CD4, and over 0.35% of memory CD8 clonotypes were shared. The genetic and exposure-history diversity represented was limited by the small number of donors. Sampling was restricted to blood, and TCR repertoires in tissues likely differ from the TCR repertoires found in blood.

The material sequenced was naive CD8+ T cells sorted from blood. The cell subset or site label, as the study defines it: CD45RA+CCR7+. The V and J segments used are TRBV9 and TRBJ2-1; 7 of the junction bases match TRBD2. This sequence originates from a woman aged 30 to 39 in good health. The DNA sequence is TGTGCCAGCAGCGCATCCGGGACTATCGATGAGCAGTTCTTC. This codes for CASSASGTIDEQFF.